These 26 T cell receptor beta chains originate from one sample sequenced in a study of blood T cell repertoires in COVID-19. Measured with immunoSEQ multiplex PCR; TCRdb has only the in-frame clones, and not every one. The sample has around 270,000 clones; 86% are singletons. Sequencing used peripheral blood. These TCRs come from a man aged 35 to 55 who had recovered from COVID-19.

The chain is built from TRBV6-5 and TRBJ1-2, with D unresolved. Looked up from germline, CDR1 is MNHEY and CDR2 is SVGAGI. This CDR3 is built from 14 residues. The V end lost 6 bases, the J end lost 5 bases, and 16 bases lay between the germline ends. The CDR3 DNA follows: TGTGCCAGCAGCCGACAAGGACTTTTTTATGGCTACACCTTC. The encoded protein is CASSRQGLFYGYTF.

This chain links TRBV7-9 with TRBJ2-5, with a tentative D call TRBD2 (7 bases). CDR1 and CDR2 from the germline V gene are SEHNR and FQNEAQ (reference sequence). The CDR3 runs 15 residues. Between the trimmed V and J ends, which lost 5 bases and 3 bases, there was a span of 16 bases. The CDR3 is CASSTRGAYEETQYF. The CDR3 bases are TGTGCCAGCAGCACTCGGGGGGCTTATGAAGAGACCCAGTACTTC.

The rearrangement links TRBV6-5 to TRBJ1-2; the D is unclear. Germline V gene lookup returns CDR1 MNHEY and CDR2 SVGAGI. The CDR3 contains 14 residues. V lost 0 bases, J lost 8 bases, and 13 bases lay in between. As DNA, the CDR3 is TGTGCCAGCAGTTACTCGGAGATCCCGGGAGGCTACACCTTC. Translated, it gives CASSYSEIPGGYTF.

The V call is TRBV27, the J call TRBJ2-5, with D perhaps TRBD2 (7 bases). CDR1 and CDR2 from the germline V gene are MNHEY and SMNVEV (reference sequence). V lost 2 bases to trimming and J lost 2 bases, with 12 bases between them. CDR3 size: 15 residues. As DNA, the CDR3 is TGTGCCAGCAGTTTAAGGGAGGGGGTGCAAGAGACCCAGTACTTC. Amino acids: CASSLREGVQETQYF.

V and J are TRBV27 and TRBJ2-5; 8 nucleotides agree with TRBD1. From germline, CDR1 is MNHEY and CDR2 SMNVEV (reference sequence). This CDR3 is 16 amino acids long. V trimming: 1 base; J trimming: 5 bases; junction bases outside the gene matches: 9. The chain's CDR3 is CASSLLARGRRETQYF. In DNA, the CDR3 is TGTGCCAGCAGTTTATTGGCCAGGGGGCGGAGGGAGACCCAGTACTTC.

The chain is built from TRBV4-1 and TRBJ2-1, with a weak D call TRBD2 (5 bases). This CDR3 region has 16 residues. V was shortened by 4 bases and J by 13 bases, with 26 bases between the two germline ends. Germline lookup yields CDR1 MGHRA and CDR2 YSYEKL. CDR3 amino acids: CASSPDASSRHGRQFF. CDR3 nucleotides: TGCGCCAGCAGCCCGGACGCTAGCAGTAGGCACGGGCGTCAGTTCTTC.

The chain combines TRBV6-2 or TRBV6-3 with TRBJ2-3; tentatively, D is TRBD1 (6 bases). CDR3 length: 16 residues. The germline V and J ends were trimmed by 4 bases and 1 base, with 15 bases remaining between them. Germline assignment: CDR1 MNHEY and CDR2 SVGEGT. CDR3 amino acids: CASSWGWPGGTDTQYF. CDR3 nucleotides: TGTGCCAGCAGTTGGGGTTGGCCAGGGGGCACAGATACGCAGTATTTT.

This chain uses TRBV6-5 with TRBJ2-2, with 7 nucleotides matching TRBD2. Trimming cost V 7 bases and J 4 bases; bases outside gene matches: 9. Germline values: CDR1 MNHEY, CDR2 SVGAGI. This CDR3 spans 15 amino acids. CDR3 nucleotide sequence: TGTGCCAGCAAGAGGGAGGGAGTGAGCACCGGGGAGCTGTTTTTT. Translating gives CASKREGVSTGELFF.

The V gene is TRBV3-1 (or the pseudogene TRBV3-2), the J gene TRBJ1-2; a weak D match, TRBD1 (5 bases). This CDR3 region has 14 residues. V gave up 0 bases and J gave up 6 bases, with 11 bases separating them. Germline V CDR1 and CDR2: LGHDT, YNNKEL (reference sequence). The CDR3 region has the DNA TGTGCCAGCAGCCAAGATACCCAGGGTAATGGCTACACCTTC. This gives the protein CASSQDTQGNGYTF.

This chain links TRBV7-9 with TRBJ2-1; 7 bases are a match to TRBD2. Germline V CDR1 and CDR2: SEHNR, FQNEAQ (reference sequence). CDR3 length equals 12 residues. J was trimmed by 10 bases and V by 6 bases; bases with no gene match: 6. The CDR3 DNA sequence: TGTGCCAGCAGTTTAACCGGGGGGGAGCAGTTCTTC. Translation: CASSLTGGEQFF.

The CDR3 protein is CASSSPVWNEQFF. CDR3 bases: TGTGCCAGCAGCTCACCGGTGTGGAATGAGCAGTTCTTC. V gene TRBV7-3 combines with J gene TRBJ2-1; D unclear. Germline V lookup: CDR1 SGHTA, CDR2 FQGTGA. This CDR3 comprises 13 residues. Trimming removed 4 bases at V and 7 bases at J, with 11 bases between. Filled out from reference TRBV7-3 and TRBJ2-1, the complete variable domain reads GAGVSQTPSNKVTEKGKYVELRCDPISGHTALYWYRQSLGQGPEFLIYFQGTGAADDSGLPNDRFFAVRPEGSVSTLKIQRTERGDSAVYLCASSSPVWNEQFFGPGTRLTVL.

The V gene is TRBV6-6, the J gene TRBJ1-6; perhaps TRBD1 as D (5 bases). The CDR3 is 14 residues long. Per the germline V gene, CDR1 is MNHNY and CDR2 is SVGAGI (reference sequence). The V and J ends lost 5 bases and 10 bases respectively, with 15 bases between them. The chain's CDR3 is CASSAPGMASPLHF. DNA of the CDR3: TGTGCCAGCAGTGCACCAGGGATGGCCTCACCCCTCCACTTT.

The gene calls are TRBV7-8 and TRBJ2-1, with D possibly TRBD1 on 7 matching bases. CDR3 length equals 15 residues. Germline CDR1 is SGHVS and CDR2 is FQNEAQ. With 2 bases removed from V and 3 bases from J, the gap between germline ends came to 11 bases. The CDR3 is CASSLRGRDYNEQFF. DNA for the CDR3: TGTGCCAGCAGCTTAAGGGGGCGGGACTACAATGAGCAGTTCTTC.

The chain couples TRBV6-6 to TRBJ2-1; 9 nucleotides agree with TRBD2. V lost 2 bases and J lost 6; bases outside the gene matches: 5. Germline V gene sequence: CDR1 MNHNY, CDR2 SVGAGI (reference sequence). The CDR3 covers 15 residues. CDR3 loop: CASSYSGSGSNEQFF. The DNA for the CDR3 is TGTGCCAGCAGTTACAGTGGTAGCGGGAGCAATGAGCAGTTCTTC.

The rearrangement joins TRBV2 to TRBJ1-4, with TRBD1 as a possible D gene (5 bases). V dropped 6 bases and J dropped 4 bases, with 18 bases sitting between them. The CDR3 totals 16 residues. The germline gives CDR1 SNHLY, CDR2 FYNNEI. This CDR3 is CASSFPLDSINEKLFF. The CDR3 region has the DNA TGTGCCAGCAGCTTTCCTCTAGACAGCATTAATGAAAAACTGTTTTTT.

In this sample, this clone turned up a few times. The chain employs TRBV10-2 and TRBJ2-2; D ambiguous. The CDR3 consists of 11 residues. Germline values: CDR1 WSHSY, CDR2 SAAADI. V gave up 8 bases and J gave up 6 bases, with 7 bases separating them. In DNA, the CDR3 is TGCGCCAGCTGGGCCGCCGGGGAGCTGTTTTTT. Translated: CASWAAGELFF.

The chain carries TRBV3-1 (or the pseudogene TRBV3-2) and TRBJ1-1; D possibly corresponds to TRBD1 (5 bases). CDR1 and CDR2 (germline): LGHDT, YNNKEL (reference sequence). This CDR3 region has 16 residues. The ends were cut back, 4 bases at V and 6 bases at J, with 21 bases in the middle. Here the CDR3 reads CASSPGATGSGAEAFF. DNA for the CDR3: TGTGCCAGCAGCCCCGGAGCAACAGGATCTGGCGCTGAAGCTTTCTTT.

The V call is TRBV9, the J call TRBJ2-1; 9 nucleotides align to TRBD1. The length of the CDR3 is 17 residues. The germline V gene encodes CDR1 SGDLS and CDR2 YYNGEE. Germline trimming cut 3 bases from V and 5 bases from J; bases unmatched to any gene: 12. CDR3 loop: CASSASQGDRVHNEQFF. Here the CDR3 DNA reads TGTGCCAGCAGCGCCAGCCAGGGGGACAGGGTCCACAATGAGCAGTTCTTC.

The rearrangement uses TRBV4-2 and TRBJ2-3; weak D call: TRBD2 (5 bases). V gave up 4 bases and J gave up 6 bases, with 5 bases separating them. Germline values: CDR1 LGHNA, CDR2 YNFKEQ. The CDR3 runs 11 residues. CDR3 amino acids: CASSRGDTQYF. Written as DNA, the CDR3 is TGTGCCAGCAGCCGAGGGGATACGCAGTATTTT.

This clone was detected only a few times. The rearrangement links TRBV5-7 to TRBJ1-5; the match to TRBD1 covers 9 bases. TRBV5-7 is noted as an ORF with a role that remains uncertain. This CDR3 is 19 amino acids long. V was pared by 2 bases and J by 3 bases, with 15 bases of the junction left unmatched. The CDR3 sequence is CASSFPGQGLLGINQPQHF. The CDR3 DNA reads TGTGCCAGCAGCTTTCCGGGACAGGGACTATTAGGTATCAATCAGCCCCAGCATTTT.

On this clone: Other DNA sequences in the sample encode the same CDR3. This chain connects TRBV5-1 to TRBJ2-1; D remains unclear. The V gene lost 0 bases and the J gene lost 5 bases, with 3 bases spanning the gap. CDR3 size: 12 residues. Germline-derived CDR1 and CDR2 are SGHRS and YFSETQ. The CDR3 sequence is CASSLGNNEQFF. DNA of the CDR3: TGCGCCAGCAGCTTGGGTAACAATGAGCAGTTCTTC.

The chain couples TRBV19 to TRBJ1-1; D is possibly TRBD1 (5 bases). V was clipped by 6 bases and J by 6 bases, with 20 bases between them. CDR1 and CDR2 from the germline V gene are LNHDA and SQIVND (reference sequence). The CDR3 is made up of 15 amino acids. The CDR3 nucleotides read TGTGCCAGTAGGGGGGTGGCAGGGAGGACGTCTGAAGCTTTCTTT. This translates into CASRGVAGRTSEAFF.

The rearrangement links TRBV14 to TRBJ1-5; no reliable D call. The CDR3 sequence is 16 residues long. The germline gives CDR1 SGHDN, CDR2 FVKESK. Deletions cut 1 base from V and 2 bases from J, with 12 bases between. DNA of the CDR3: TGTGCCAGCAGCCAAGTGCACAGATACCGCAATCAGCCCCAGCATTTT. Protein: CASSQVHRYRNQPQHF.

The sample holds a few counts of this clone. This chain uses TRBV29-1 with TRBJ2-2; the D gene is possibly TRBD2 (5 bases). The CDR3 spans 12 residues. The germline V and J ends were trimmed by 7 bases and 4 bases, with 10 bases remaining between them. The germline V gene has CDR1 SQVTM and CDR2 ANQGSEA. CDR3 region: CSAGERTGELFF. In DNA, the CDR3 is TGCAGCGCCGGGGAGCGCACCGGGGAGCTGTTTTTT.

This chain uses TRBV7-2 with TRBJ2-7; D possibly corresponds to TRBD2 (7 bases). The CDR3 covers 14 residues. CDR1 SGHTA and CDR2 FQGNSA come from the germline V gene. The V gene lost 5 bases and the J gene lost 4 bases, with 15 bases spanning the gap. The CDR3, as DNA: TGTGCCAGCAGCAGGGTCAGGGGAGGGTACGAGCAGTACTTC. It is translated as CASSRVRGGYEQYF. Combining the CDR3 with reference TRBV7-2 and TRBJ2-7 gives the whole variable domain GAGVSQSPSNKVTEKGKDVELRCDPISGHTALYWYRQSLGQGLEFLIYFQGNSAPDKSGLPSDRFSAERTGGSVSTLTIQRTQQEDSAVYLCASSRVRGGYEQYFGPGTRLTVT.

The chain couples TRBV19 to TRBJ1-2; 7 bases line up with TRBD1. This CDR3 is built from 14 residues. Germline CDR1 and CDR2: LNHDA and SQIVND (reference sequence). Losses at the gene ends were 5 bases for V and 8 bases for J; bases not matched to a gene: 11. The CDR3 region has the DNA TGTGCCAGTAGTGCGTCCAACAGGGGCGGCGGCTACACCTTC. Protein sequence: CASSASNRGGGYTF.